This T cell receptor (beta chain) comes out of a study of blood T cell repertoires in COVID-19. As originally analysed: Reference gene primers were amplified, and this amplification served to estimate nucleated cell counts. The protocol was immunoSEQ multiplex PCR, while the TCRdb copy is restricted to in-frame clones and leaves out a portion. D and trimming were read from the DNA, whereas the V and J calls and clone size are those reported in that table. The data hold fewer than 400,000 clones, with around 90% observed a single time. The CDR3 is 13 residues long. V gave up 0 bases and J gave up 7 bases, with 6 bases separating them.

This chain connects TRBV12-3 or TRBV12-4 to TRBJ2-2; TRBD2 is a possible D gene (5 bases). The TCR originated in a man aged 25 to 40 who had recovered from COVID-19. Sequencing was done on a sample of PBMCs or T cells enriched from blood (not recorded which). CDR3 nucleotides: TGTGCCAGCAGTTTAGCCGGGATCGGGGAGCTGTTTTTT. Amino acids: CASSLAGIGELFF.